This T cell receptor beta chain was sequenced in a study of blood T cell repertoires in COVID-19. As for the study in general: The origin of the acute and convalescent COVID-19 samples was the United States, Italy and Spain.

TCRdb's copy holds only in-frame clones and misses some; the assay was immunoSEQ multiplex PCR. Among 150,000 to 200,000 clones listed, approximately 80% were seen once. Trimming removed 4 bases from V and 8 bases from J; junction bases left unmatched: 10. Germline loops: CDR1 LGHDT, CDR2 YNNKEL (reference sequence). This CDR3 is built from 15 residues. The receptor's source is a man aged 50-59 years who had recovered from COVID-19. Source material: PBMCs or T cells enriched from blood (not recorded which). The gene calls are TRBV3-1 (or the pseudogene TRBV3-2) and TRBJ1-2; 10 positions match TRBD1. The CDR3 nucleotides read TGTGCCAGCAGCCCCACCCGACAGGGGGCGGGAGGCTACACCTTC. The encoded protein is CASSPTRQGAGGYTF.